This T cell receptor beta chain came from a study of identical twins (TCRdb year 2016). Notes on the research overall: To test whether fetal clonotypes persist, the study used deep sequencing on TCR alpha and beta repertoires from monozygotic twins, unrelated adults of various ages, and cord blood. To rule out contamination, replicate twin experiments were performed at different times with different library preparation protocols. What the authors observed across the whole study: Recombination models systematically underestimated out-of-frame TCR alpha sharing in monozygotic twins but agreed with sharing between unrelated individuals. Compared with coincidental sharing between unrelated individuals, out-of-frame TCR alpha sequences shared between twins had an excess of sequences with low generation probability. Fewer insertions were carried by abundant cord blood beta clonotypes, a similar but weaker trend appeared in young adult naive repertoires, and no such trend appeared in memory repertoires. Because the same donors could not be followed over many years, the conclusions depended on cross-sectional statistical analysis. Invariant T cells such as MAIT and iNKT could partly confound zero-insertion analyses, although diverse VJ usage argued against such confounding for most clonotypes. Excess twin sharing in beta out-of-frame sequences was weaker because fewer shared sequences lowered the signal-to-noise ratio.

Libraries were prepared through 5' RACE. For sequencing, an Illumina HiSeq 2000 was employed. Template switching added a universal primer binding site, and the final cDNA carried a unique molecular identifier that allowed TCR cDNA molecules to be counted accurately. Specific primers in the conserved constant-segment region were used to synthesize first-strand cDNA for the TCR alpha and beta chains. To control for contamination, every cDNA library carried two barcodes: a SMART-Mk sample barcode plus Illumina barcodes. TruSeq adapter sequences and Illumina sample barcodes were added in two successive PCR steps. The TCR alpha and beta cDNA libraries were sequenced on the Illumina HiSeq platform using custom primers. Processing in the source paper ran as follows. MiGEC processed the raw reads to extract unique molecular identifiers, while MiXCR was used to determine the CDR3 positions. Recombination models were inferred per individual with the repgenHMM and IGoR tools using an EM algorithm. Shared clonotype analysis was performed with the tcR package in R, normalizing sharing by the product of cloneset sizes. To study raw recombination free of thymic and clonal selection effects, out-of-frame nonproductive sequences were analyzed. TCRdb took the public reads, trimmed them with fastp at Q25, ran MiXCR for clone calling and kept in-frame beta chains. Rows with one shared CDR3 protein collapse into an entry with the most common genes and DNA. What appears here as the V and J calls and clone size reflects TCRdb's work, not the paper's. The sample table records about 730,000 distinct CDR3 sequences; around 20% of these occur just once. 4% to 5.5% of the sample lies in the top ten.

Only healthy Caucasian donors were included. The twin cohort consisted of three pairs of female monozygotic twins, all aged roughly 18 to 29 years. The RNA used for TCR libraries was isolated from peripheral blood mononuclear cells. This clonotype was detected only a few times. It lacks a known antigen. Base qualities are missing; no much larger clone stands one base away. Trimming at the junction amounts to 3 bases on V and 12 bases on J, and the germline ends lie 15 bases apart. The CDR3 has 13 amino acids, counting the end cysteine and phenylalanine. Just CDR3 DNA is preserved here, 39 bases in frame from base 1. Looking up the germline V gene yields CDR1 SGHTA and CDR2 FQGNSA. These data were likewise used in another study, on T cells expressing NK-cell markers. The second study, in turn, reports: In sorted CD3+CD56+NKG2C+, CD3+CD56+NKG2C- and CD3+CD56-NKG2C+ T-cell subsets from eight or nine donors, TCR beta-chain repertoires were profiled. Among the eight sequenced donors, only one was HCMV-seronegative, while the other seven were HCMV-seropositive. In several experiments an anti-gammadeltaTCR antibody was added to restrict sorting to alphabetaTCR-expressing T cells. In over five donors, the dominant CD3+CD56+NKG2C+ clonotypes were among the top 10 CD8+ clonotypes and accounted for about 1.0-7.5% of CD8+ T cells. Those dominant clonotypes were again the most abundant among CD3+CD56-NKG2C+ cells in four donors, at roughly 25-65%. It remained unclear whether the expanded NKG2C-expressing T cell clones were specific for HCMV antigens. The study sequenced eight donors, all healthy volunteers chosen at random: three men and five women. To determine HCMV serostatus, a commercial ELISA kit was used to detect HCMV-specific IgG in serum. For several donors, bulk peripheral blood T-cell repertoires were also sequenced from unsorted PBMC. Reads were demultiplexed and grouped by UMI with MIGEC, and clonotypes were assembled and quantified with MiTCR. Only TCR cDNA sequences supported by at least two reads were kept to exclude erroneous sequences. Downstream repertoire analysis used the tcR package, and clonotypes were matched across fractions by CDR3 nucleotide sequence plus V segment. VDJmatch was used to annotate antigen specificity against VDJdb, with one amino acid substitution allowed in CDR3.

Recombination joined TRBV7-2 with TRBJ2-1; TRBD2 is perhaps the D gene, given 6 matching bases. The sequenced sample was PBMCs. The sequence was obtained from a woman younger than 35 in good health. The base sequence is TGTGCCAGCAGCTTGAGGAGGGCGGAAGGGCAGTTCTTC. This codes for CASSLRRAEGQFF.